The rows below give T cell receptor beta chains drawn from one sample of a study of CD8+CD57+ T cells in acquired aplastic anemia. From the reads, TCRdb called clonotypes with MiXCR, one entry per CDR3 protein. Of 100,000 to 150,000 distinct CDR3 sequences listed, 48% were seen once; the top ten hold about 2.3%. The sequencing sample was made of sorted CD4+, CD8+, or CD8+CD57+ T cells (not recorded which) from PBMCs. The source is a human donor in good health, serving as a control. CDR3s include the opening cysteine and the closing phenylalanine or tryptophan. D genes are given only for firm matches. Clone size, where shown, is once, few, many, or a class for clones that have expanded.

clone_size	j_call	d_call	v_call	cdr3_aa	cdr3_nt
NA	TRBJ1-2	NA	TRBV19	CASSGLAGYYGYTF	TGTGCCAGTAGTGGACTAGCGGGGTACTATGGCTACACCTTC
many	TRBJ2-3	NA	TRBV5-6	CASSLGPGRSTDTQYF	TGTGCCAGCAGCTTGGGGCCGGGACGGAGCACAGATACGCAGTATTTT
few	TRBJ1-2	NA	TRBV20-1	CGAREGFNKYGYTF	TGCGGTGCTAGGGAGGGGTTCAACAAGTATGGCTACACCTTC
NA	TRBJ2-2	NA	TRBV10-3	CAISETGSNTRELFF	TGTGCCATCAGTGAGACGGGTTCGAACACCAGGGAGCTGTTTTTC
NA	TRBJ2-7	TRBD2	TRBV6-2/TRBV6-3	CASSYWLAGEQYF	TGTGCCAGCAGTTATTGGCTAGCGGGTGAGCAGTACTTC
NA	TRBJ2-7	NA	TRBV19	CASSTQQGSPYEQYF	TGTGCCAGTAGTACGCAACAGGGTAGTCCCTACGAGCAGTACTTC
NA	TRBJ2-7	NA	TRBV7-8	CAAGYRGEQYF	TGTGCGGCAGGGTACCGGGGCGAGCAGTACTTC
NA	TRBJ2-1	TRBD1	TRBV15	CATSRGLPGQGNNEQFF	TGTGCCACCAGCAGAGGACTACCGGGACAGGGGAACAATGAGCAGTTCTTC
NA	TRBJ2-7	TRBD2	TRBV29-1	CSILGGTSYEQYF	TGCAGCATTCTGGGAGGGACGTCCTACGAGCAGTACTTC
many	TRBJ1-1	NA	TRBV4-1	CASSQNSLSRGNTEAFF	TGCGCCAGCAGCCAAAACTCCCTTTCCAGGGGAAACACTGAAGCTTTCTTT
many	TRBJ1-2	NA	TRBV20-1	CSARDMVLGGYTF	TGCAGTGCTAGAGATATGGTTTTGGGGGGCTACACCTTC
many	TRBJ1-6	NA	TRBV5-5	CASSLTSREVSPLHF	TGTGCCAGCAGCTTGACGAGCAGGGAAGTTTCACCCCTCCACTTT
NA	TRBJ2-5	TRBD2	TRBV20-1	CSASGTSLETRYF	TGCAGTGCCAGTGGGACTAGTTTAGAGACCCGGTACTTC
many	TRBJ2-5	TRBD2	TRBV20-1	CSARETQHSGRTQYF	TGCAGTGCTAGAGAGACCCAGCATAGCGGGAGGACCCAGTACTTC
NA	TRBJ2-7	NA	TRBV29-1	CSVEEYRDGWYEQYF	TGCAGCGTTGAAGAGTATAGGGACGGTTGGTATGAGCAGTACTTC
many	TRBJ1-5	NA	TRBV18	CASSALDSNQPQHF	TGTGCCAGCTCAGCGCTAGATAGCAATCAGCCCCAGCATTTT
NA	TRBJ1-3	TRBD1	TRBV2	CASRTGVSTIYF	TGTGCCAGCAGGACAGGGGTGAGCACCATATATTTT
many	TRBJ1-3	NA	TRBV7-9	CASSLMGPGNTIYF	TGTGCCAGCAGCTTAATGGGTCCCGGAAACACCATATATTTT
once	TRBJ1-5	TRBD1	TRBV2	CASSLGQGAQPQHF	TGTGCCAGCAGCTTGGGACAGGGGGCTCAGCCCCAGCATTTT
NA	TRBJ1-1	NA	TRBV11-2	CASSLAYLGHTEAFF	TGTGCCAGCAGCTTAGCCTATCTCGGACACACTGAAGCTTTCTTT
NA	TRBJ2-3	NA	TRBV29-1	CSVATDTSTDTQYF	TGCAGCGTTGCGACAGACACTAGCACAGATACGCAGTATTTT
many	TRBJ2-3	TRBD2	TRBV2	CASSEMGAGGRDF	TGTGCCAGCAGTGAAATGGGGGCGGGGGGCAGGGATTTT
many	TRBJ1-6	NA	TRBV6-1	CASSEAGGFSYNSPLHF	TGTGCCAGCAGTGAAGCGGGAGGGTTTTCCTATAATTCACCCCTCCACTTT
NA	TRBJ2-1	TRBD2	TRBV2	CASSGIGGDYEQFF	TGTGCCAGCAGTGGGATTGGGGGGGATTATGAGCAGTTCTTC
many	TRBJ1-2	NA	TRBV20-1	CSAPEGAASYGYTF	TGCAGTGCTCCCGAGGGCGCCGCCAGCTATGGCTACACCTTC